This T cell receptor beta chain was identified in a study of human versus mouse CDR3 diversity and MHC coevolution. Study as a whole: The immunoSEQ assay reportedly detects one in 200,000 T cells. Samples had between about 5.5 x 10^6 and 1.7 x 10^7 valid reads. Overall study results and limits: iCHAO1 estimated the human TCR beta repertoire at about 1.6 million clonotypes. Human CDR3s averaged more deletions and insertions than mouse CDR3s.

The protocol was immunoSEQ multiplex PCR, while the TCRdb copy is restricted to in-frame clones and leaves out a portion. Of some 60,000 clones listed, 90% to 95% are singletons. This clone has only one observation. Antigen specificity is unknown. The J segment lost 3 bases and the V segment lost 6 bases, leaving 7 bases of the junction unmatched. The V gene's germline CDR1 is SNHLY and CDR2 FYNNEI. The CDR3 spans 15 residues. This clonotype was obtained from a person between 60 and 69 years old in good health. The chain recombines TRBV2 with TRBJ2-7, with 11 bases identical to TRBD1. The sequenced sample consisted of naive CD4+ T cells from blood. Specified subset: CD45RO-negative CD62L-positive naive CD4 T cells. The CDR3 DNA is TGTGCCAGCAGGGAGGGGGGACAGGGGGTCTACGAGCAGTACTTC. This translates into CASREGGQGVYEQYF.